These T cell receptor beta chains were read from a single sample in a study of CD8 T cells in Susac syndrome. TCRdb reprocessed the immunoSEQ multiplex PCR reads with MiXCR, giving one entry per CDR3 protein. The sample consists of just over 150,000 distinct CDR3 sequences, around 95% of them appearing once. The specimen was CD8+ T cells from PBMCs. The receptor set was obtained from a human donor with multiple sclerosis. Both conserved end residues are part of each CDR3. The D gene is left open where the match is weak. Only part of the rows carry a size: once, few, many, or a class if the clone is expanded.

size | D | J | V | CDR3 | DNA
- | - | TRBJ2-7 | TRBV29-1 | CSVEDGQIYEQYF | TGCAGCGTTGAAGACGGGCAGATCTACGAGCAGTACTTC
- | TRBD1 | TRBJ1-4 | TRBV9 | CASSERGTGQWNEKLFF | TGTGCCAGCAGCGAGAGGGGAACGGGACAGTGGAATGAAAAACTGTTTTTT
- | - | TRBJ2-5 | TRBV13 | CASSSGMQETQYF | TGTGCCAGCAGCTCCGGGATGCAAGAGACCCAGTACTTC
- | - | TRBJ2-3 | TRBV29-1 | CSVMAAFSTDTQYF | TGCAGCGTCATGGCGGCTTTTAGCACAGATACGCAGTATTTT
- | - | TRBJ2-1 | TRBV30 | CAWSRGAGANNEQFF | TGTGCCTGGAGTAGAGGGGCGGGGGCCAACAATGAGCAGTTCTTC
once | - | TRBJ1-2 | TRBV7-9 | CASSSTGSYGYTF | TGTGCCAGCAGCTCGACAGGATCCTATGGCTACACCTTC
once | TRBD1 | TRBJ1-5 | TRBV7-6 | CASSLARGQGRGQPQHF | TGTGCCAGCAGCTTAGCGCGGGGACAGGGGCGCGGGCAGCCCCAGCATTTT
- | TRBD2 | TRBJ2-5 | TRBV6-5 | CATSKGRAQETQYF | TGTGCCACCAGTAAAGGGAGGGCCCAAGAGACCCAGTACTTC
once | TRBD1 | TRBJ2-5 | TRBV29-1 | CSSRDSLRETQYF | TGCAGCTCCCGGGACAGCCTTCGGGAGACCCAGTACTTC
- | TRBD1 | TRBJ2-7 | TRBV20-1 | CSARGRQGPYEQYF | TGCAGTGCTAGGGGGAGACAGGGTCCGTACGAGCAGTACTTC
- | - | TRBJ2-1 | TRBV2 | CASPGLPSEQFF | TGTGCCAGCCCGGGACTCCCCAGTGAGCAGTTCTTC